This T cell receptor (beta chain) was retrieved from a study of blood T cell repertoires in COVID-19. The overall study: Acute and convalescent COVID-19 samples came from the United States, Italy and Spain. PBMCs, B-cell-depleted T cells, or T cells provided the cDNA or gDNA that made up the material.

The CDR3 covers 18 residues. V was pared by 3 bases and J by 15 bases, with 32 bases between. Germline-derived CDR1 and CDR2 are MNHNS and SASEGT. The repertoire was sequenced with immunoSEQ multiplex PCR; TCRdb's copy has only in-frame clones and lacks some. The table lists about 110,000 clones, around 81% of them singletons, with around 4.2% in the top ten. The sequenced sample consisted of peripheral blood. The chain is built from TRBV6-1 and TRBJ1-4; a weak D match, TRBD1 (5 bases). This TCR came from a human donor in a cohort sampled during active or convalescent COVID-19. The CDR3: CASSEWSASSALQIGVFF. CDR3 coding DNA: TGTGCCAGCAGTGAGTGGTCGGCCAGCTCGGCTCTTCAAATAGGGGTGTTTTTT.